Below, one TCR beta chain is given with its context. Its antigen is still unknown. Base qualities were left out, and no much larger clone turns up one base away. V loses 4 bases of germline sequence and J loses 3 bases, and the interval between the two ends is 12 bases. Sequences MGHDK (CDR1) and SYGVNS (CDR2) are obtained from the germline V gene. The CDR3 measures 15 amino acids from cysteine to phenylalanine. Just CDR3 DNA is preserved here, 45 bases in frame from base 1. Healthy HIV-negative adults with no recently reported acute infections or vaccinations were included as donors. Every donor was a Caucasian adult residing in Nashville, Tennessee, USA. Magnetic negative selection was used to enrich CD4+ T cells, after which naive cells were positively selected on CD45RA and the negative fraction became the memory subset. Blood was obtained by leukapheresis, after which PBMCs were separated by Ficoll-Histopaque density gradient centrifugation and cryopreserved in liquid nitrogen vapor phase. Analytical flow cytometry was used to check the purity and quantity of every magnetically sorted T cell population. Genomic DNA was isolated from each sorted fraction and quantified by UV absorbance on a Nanodrop 2000c.

The sample belongs to a study of shared clonotypes between healthy human individuals (TCRdb year 2020). Regarding the research as a whole: The cohort comprised a couple of women and a few men aged 18 to 49 years. To increase sequencing depth and limit assay-specific biases, different laboratories used diverse techniques to prepare libraries and sequence TCR repertoires. Each donor's leukapheresis produced roughly between roughly 0.85 and 10 billion PBMCs. To estimate repertoire size and how much clonotypes are shared between individuals, the study performed deep sequencing of blood TCR repertoires from a few healthy adults. Per donor, three plates each were used for CD4 naive and CD4 memory, two for CD8 naive, and one for CD8 memory.

What the work shows at the level of the full study, not this receptor alone: Naive subsets generally had larger estimated clonotype richness than memory subsets did. The small number of donors limited the genetic and exposure-history diversity represented. Incomplete sequencing was indicated by rarefaction of sorted-subset datasets, despite the large sequencing depth. Compared with non-shared clonotypes, the clonotypes found in all four sorted-subset donors had higher generation probabilities. Pairwise subsampling indicated that sequencing depth was expected to affect the degree of clonotype sharing among donors. Roughly 5.2% of naive CD4, roughly 3.5% of naive CD8, approximately 2.2% of memory CD4, and approximately 0.4% of memory CD8 clonotypes were shared across a few donors. Sampling was limited to blood, and TCR repertoires in tissue likely differ from TCR repertoires in blood.

TCR CDR3 regions were amplified from genomic DNA by multiplex PCR using the deep immunoSEQ assay. Extracted genomic DNA from each cell subset was spread evenly across all wells of several immunoSEQ 96-well plates, with each plate serving as a replicate. Each replicate PCR for sorted subsets received about 0.2 ug genomic DNA, equal to roughly 30,000 T cell genomes. The purified libraries were quantified using a Qubit 3.0 fluorometer, sized with a Bioanalyzer 2100, and then quantified again using the KAPA Library Quantification kit. Every immunoSEQ 96-well plate was sequenced on a separate single-read 150-cycle Illumina NextSeq 550 flow cell. In the original analysis: Because the immunoSEQ output included only junctional sequences and no quality scores, the filtering could not be the same as the filtering used for full-length reads. To assign V/J genes and CDR3, sequences were annotated using PyIR, a Python wrapper for IgBLAST v1.9, with IMGT germline references. Reads were filtered out if the reads had weak V/J assignments (E-value above 1e-6), no CDR3, stop codons, out-of-frame junctions, or ambiguous translated residues. V3J clonotypes were defined as sequences sharing the same inferred V gene, J gene, and CDR3 amino acid sequence. Percentage overlap between repertoires was computed as shared unique clonotypes divided by the size of the smaller repertoire. RTK rarefaction, the Chao1 estimator, and Recon v2.1 estimates of unobserved clonotypes were used to assess repertoire richness. Generation probabilities for all TCRbeta clonotypes obtained by the gDNA method from several donors were computed using OLGA. TCRdb limited this immuneACCESS table to in-frame rearrangements with V and J called. A share of clones is missing; checked studies link under half to unresolved V genes, and the rest is unexplained. V and J calls and clone size are as listed in that table; D and trimming were resolved from the DNA. Counted in this sample were about 2.5 million clones; 80% to 95% of them appeared once. The ten largest clones represent 0.37% of the sample.

The chain links TRBV25-1 with TRBJ1-4, with a tentative D gene TRBD1 over 6 matching bases. Specimen: naive CD4+ T cells from PBMCs. This specimen's cell subset or site label, interpreted: CD45RA+ positively selected. This receptor was obtained from a man in his late teens or twenties in good health. Some clones in this sample may be carry-over from other donors' samples. CDR3 region: CASSGWDISNEKLFF. The nucleotide sequence is TGTGCCAGCAGTGGCTGGGACATATCTAATGAAAAACTGTTTTTT.